The 32 T cell receptor beta chains below all came from one sample that was sequenced in a study of T cells after yellow fever vaccination. TCRdb re-analysed the 5' RACE reads in MiXCR, keeping a single row per CDR3 protein. The sample holds 200,000 to 300,000 distinct CDR3 sequences, under 15% seen once. The sequencing used CD4+ T cells sorted from PBMCs, collected 45 days after the yellow fever booster vaccination. Receptor source: a man younger than 45 who received the YFV17D yellow fever vaccine.

This clonotype was recorded at least ten times. V and J are TRBV6-5 and TRBJ1-2; TRBD1 matches 7 bases. The V and J ends lost 5 bases and 1 base, in that order; junction bases with no gene match: 10. The length of the CDR3 is 16 residues. Germline CDR1 MNHEY, CDR2 SVGAGI. The CDR3, as DNA: TGTGCCAGCAGTACGACGACAGGGACTGGTAACTATGGCTACACCTTC. This encodes CASSTTTGTGNYGYTF.

The table lists this clonotype with a few counts. This rearrangement joins TRBV5-1 to TRBJ1-2; weak D call: TRBD1 (5 bases). The CDR3 loop spans 15 amino acids. Trimming took off 2 bases at V and 2 bases at J, with 13 bases between the two ends. Germline V gives CDR1 SGHRS, CDR2 YFSETQ. The CDR3: CASSFSTGGNYGYTF. The CDR3 DNA reads as TGCGCCAGCAGCTTTAGTACAGGAGGCAACTATGGCTACACCTTC.

A remark on this clonotype: Its ends do not fully match the called genes, so a read error is possible. The rearrangement links TRBV15 to TRBJ1-2, with D unresolved. The CDR3 totals 15 residues. Germline V gene lookup returns CDR1 LNHNV and CDR2 YYDKDF (reference sequence). The DNA of the CDR3 is TGTGCCACCAGCAGTCCTTCTAGTAGCGGCTATGGCTACTCCTTC. It specifies CATSSPSSSGYGYSF.

This clonotype has only a few counts. J is TRBJ2-7 and V is TRBV9; 8 bases are shared with TRBD2. The germline gives CDR1 SGDLS, CDR2 YYNGEE. The CDR3 is 16 amino acids. The ends lost 0 bases at V and 0 bases at J; junction bases unmatched: 5. CDR3 nucleotide sequence: TGTGCCAGCAGCGTAGGTATAGCGGGATACTCCTACGAGCAGTACTTC. Protein product: CASSVGIAGYSYEQYF.

This clonotype turned up a few times. This sequence joins TRBV18 and TRBJ2-7; D remains unclear. Per the germline V gene, CDR1 is KGHSH and CDR2 is LQKENI. V was clipped by 2 bases and J by 2 bases, with 7 bases between them. The CDR3 extends over 13 amino acids. The CDR3 region is CASSPAAAYEQYF. The CDR3 DNA sequence: TGTGCCAGCTCACCAGCCGCCGCCTACGAGCAGTACTTC.

This clonotype was counted a few times. This chain links TRBV15 with TRBJ2-6; D may match TRBD1 or TRBD2 (5 bases each). Between the trimmed V and J ends, which lost 0 bases and 2 bases, there was a span of 17 bases. Per germline, CDR1 LNHNV and CDR2 YYDKDF (reference sequence). The CDR3 runs 19 residues. This CDR3 is CATSRESLVRGAGANVLTF. CDR3 in DNA: TGTGCCACCAGCAGAGAATCGTTGGTTCGGGGCGCTGGGGCCAACGTCCTGACTTTC.

V and J are TRBV19 and TRBJ2-3; TRBD2 agrees at 7 bases. The CDR3 is 17 amino acids. The germline gives CDR1 LNHDA, CDR2 SQIVND (reference sequence). The junction had 12 bases not matched to a gene; V was cut back by 6 bases and J by 0 bases. CDR3 in amino acids: CASSTLTKGGSTDTQYF. The CDR3 DNA reads TGTGCCAGTAGCACACTAACCAAGGGAGGGAGCACAGATACGCAGTATTTT.

The chain carries TRBV7-2 and TRBJ2-1; TRBD1 might be the D (6 bases). The CDR3 loop spans 11 amino acids. The germline V gene has CDR1 SGHTA and CDR2 FQGNSA. The ends were cut back, 3 bases at V and 15 bases at J, with 12 bases in the middle. CDR3 region: CASSLGTGWFF. The CDR3 bases are TGTGCCAGCAGCTTGGGAACAGGGTGGTTCTTC.

This clonotype was observed at least ten times. V usage is TRBV20-1 and J usage is TRBJ1-4, with TRBD1 matching 10 bases. CDR3 length: 13 amino acids. Germline-derived CDR1 and CDR2 are DFQATT and SNEGSKA (reference sequence). V trimming: 5 bases; J trimming: 7 bases; junction bases outside the gene matches: 4. The CDR3 DNA reads TGCAGTGCTGGACAGGGGGGAGGTGAAAAACTGTTTTTT. Protein product: CSAGQGGGEKLFF.

The CDR3 spells CASKKGVSYNEQFF. CDR3 DNA sequence: TGTGCCAGCAAGAAGGGAGTTTCCTACAATGAGCAGTTCTTC. This sequence joins TRBV3-1 and TRBJ2-1; weak D call: TRBD2 (5 bases). There are 14 residues in the CDR3. Trimming removed 7 bases from V and 1 base from J, with 11 bases in between. The germline CDR1 and CDR2 sequences are LGHDT and YNNKEL (reference sequence).

V gene TRBV5-1 combines with J gene TRBJ2-2, with TRBD2 identical over 7 bases. Looked up from germline, CDR1 is SGHRS and CDR2 is YFSETQ. CDR3 size: 15 residues. Germline trimming cut 7 bases from V and 0 bases from J; bases unmatched to any gene: 6. The CDR3 DNA follows: TGCGCCAGCTCCCCTAGCGGACCGAACACCGGGGAGCTGTTTTTT. It translates to CASSPSGPNTGELFF.

This clonotype was observed a handful of times. J is TRBJ2-1 and V is TRBV27, with 7 bases matching TRBD1. Germline assignment: CDR1 MNHEY and CDR2 SMNVEV (reference sequence). V shed 5 bases, J shed 7 bases, and the junction held 8 bases outside the gene matches. The CDR3 loop spans 14 amino acids. The CDR3 spells CASSPSTGSNEQFF. The CDR3 region has the DNA TGTGCCAGCAGTCCTTCGACAGGGAGTAATGAGCAGTTCTTC.

This sequence joins TRBV6-5 and TRBJ2-1; D tentatively fits TRBD1 or TRBD2 (5 bases each). V was pared by 7 bases and J by 7 bases, with 11 bases between. The germline V gene has CDR1 MNHEY and CDR2 SVGAGI. The CDR3 spans 12 residues. The CDR3 DNA is TGTGCCAGCATAGGAGAGGGGAATGAGCAGTTCTTC. Amino acid sequence: CASIGEGNEQFF.

This clonotype was recorded a few times. The CDR3 DNA follows: TGCAGTGCTACCAGACAAGAGACCCAGTACTTC. This gives the protein CSATRQETQYF. The rearrangement joins TRBV20-1 to TRBJ2-5; D is unresolved. Germline CDR1 is DFQATT and CDR2 is SNEGSKA (reference sequence). The CDR3 runs to 11 residues. Trimming took off 4 bases at V and 2 bases at J, with 5 bases between the two ends.

This clonotype was seen more than once but under ten times. The V call is TRBV12-3 or TRBV12-4, the J call TRBJ1-2; TRBD1 agrees at 7 bases. V dropped 6 bases and J dropped 5; count of bases not matched to a gene: 9. This CDR3 contains 14 residues. The CDR3 sequence: CASSQTGTAYGYTF. DNA of the CDR3: TGTGCCAGCAGCCAAACTGGGACAGCGTATGGCTACACCTTC.

There are a few counts of this clonotype. V and J are TRBV5-6 and TRBJ2-5, with D possibly being TRBD1 or TRBD2 (5 bases each). Germline CDR1 is SGHDT and CDR2 is YYEEEE. V was cut by 3 bases and J by 4 bases, with 16 bases left in between. The CDR3 totals 15 residues. CDR3 bases: TGTGCCAGCAGCTCATCCGGGACCTATGGAGAGACCCAGTACTTC. This encodes CASSSSGTYGETQYF.

The V call is TRBV29-1, the J call TRBJ2-3; 7 bases fit TRBD2. This CDR3 contains 15 residues. V shed 1 base, J shed 0 bases, and the junction held 4 bases outside the gene matches. Germline V lookup: CDR1 SQVTM, CDR2 ANQGSEA. The CDR3 nucleotides are TGCAGCGTTGAAGGTCATAGCGGGAGCACAGATACGCAGTATTTT. Its protein is CSVEGHSGSTDTQYF.

Only a few counts were recorded for this clonotype. The chain joins TRBV5-1 to TRBJ1-2; D not resolved. The CDR3 extends over 14 amino acids. Germline V CDR1 and CDR2: SGHRS, YFSETQ. V was trimmed by 2 bases and J by 2 bases, leaving 10 bases between them. CDR3 amino acids: CASSLDAANYGYTF. The CDR3 DNA reads TGCGCCAGCAGCTTAGATGCGGCCAACTATGGCTACACCTTC.

In nucleotides, the CDR3 is TGTGCCAGCAGCGTAGATCCGCGGCAGGGGGGGTCCAATGAGCAGTTCTTC. Its translation is CASSVDPRQGGSNEQFF. The chain has TRBV9 and TRBJ2-1; D is perhaps TRBD1 or TRBD2 (7 bases each). Trimming pared 0 bases from V and 6 bases from J, leaving 19 bases between. CDR3 length: 17 residues. Germline CDR1 and CDR2: SGDLS and YYNGEE.

J is TRBJ2-2 and V is TRBV5-4, with D possibly called TRBD1 or TRBD2 (6 bases each). Germline CDR1 SGHNT, CDR2 YYREEE (reference sequence). This CDR3 region has 16 residues. Trimming pared 4 bases from V and 3 bases from J, leaving 16 bases between. CDR3 protein: CASSPWGAFDTGELFF. The CDR3 DNA reads as TGTGCCAGCAGCCCGTGGGGGGCGTTCGACACCGGGGAGCTGTTTTTT.

The rearrangement joins TRBV15 to TRBJ2-7, with TRBD1 matching 7 bases. Trimming at V came to 6 bases and at J to 3 bases, leaving 5 bases not matched to a gene. This CDR3 has 13 residues. Germline CDR1 is LNHNV and CDR2 is YYDKDF (reference sequence). CDR3 amino acids: CATRSQGDYEQYF. The DNA for the CDR3 is TGTGCCACCAGGAGCCAGGGGGACTACGAGCAGTACTTC.

In its sample, this clonotype was seen a few times. The V gene is TRBV27, the J gene TRBJ2-7, with 9 bases that match TRBD1. The V gene's germline CDR1 is MNHEY and CDR2 SMNVEV (reference sequence). This CDR3 region has 17 residues. The junction had 11 bases not matched to a gene; V was cut back by 5 bases and J by 0 bases. Here the CDR3 DNA reads TGTGCCAGCAGTCGCCGTGCTGGGACAGGGAGCTCCTACGAGCAGTACTTC. This encodes CASSRRAGTGSSYEQYF.

This clonotype has only a few counts. The rearrangement links TRBV7-9 to TRBJ2-7; D ambiguous. The V gene's germline CDR1 is SEHNR and CDR2 FQNEAQ (reference sequence). The germline V and J ends were trimmed by 7 bases and 6 bases, with 13 bases remaining between them. CDR3 length equals 12 residues. The CDR3 coding sequence is TGTGCCAGCACCCCTGACCTGGGCGAGCAGTACTTC. This sequence encodes CASTPDLGEQYF.

The chain recombines TRBV7-2 with TRBJ2-3; weak D call: TRBD1 (5 bases). Trimming took 5 bases from V and 8 from J, leaving 23 bases between them. Germline V gives CDR1 SGHTA, CDR2 FQGNSA. CDR3 length equals 16 residues. The DNA of the CDR3 is TGTGCCAGCAGCCGCGTCTGGGGCTCGGGCGCCGGTACGCAGTATTTT. Amino acids: CASSRVWGSGAGTQYF.

This clonotype occurred many times. This sequence joins TRBV7-8 and TRBJ2-2; D uncertain. The germline V gene has CDR1 SGHVS and CDR2 FQNEAQ. The CDR3 is made up of 12 amino acids. Trimming left V 5 bases short and J 3 bases short, with 4 bases between. The CDR3 region is CASSPYTGELFF. The CDR3 DNA is TGTGCCAGCAGCCCTTACACCGGGGAGCTGTTTTTT.

The V and J genes are TRBV25-1 and TRBJ2-1, with 9 positions matching TRBD1. V dropped 7 bases and J dropped 9; count of bases not matched to a gene: 10. The CDR3 sequence is 14 residues long. Germline CDR1 is MGHDK and CDR2 is SYGVNS. The CDR3 DNA reads as TGTGCCAGCACCCCGGACAGGGGATTTGGTGAGCAGTTCTTC. Its protein product is CASTPDRGFGEQFF.

This clonotype was detected a few times. The chain is built from TRBV6-4 and TRBJ2-5; TRBD2 might be the D (5 bases). Germline CDR1 reads MRHNA; CDR2 reads SNTAGT. The CDR3 spans 17 residues. V dropped 1 base and J dropped 4 bases, with 19 bases sitting between them. In DNA form, the CDR3 reads TGTGCCAGCAGTGACTTAGTGTCGCCATTTGAGGGAGAGACCCAGTACTTC. This sequence encodes CASSDLVSPFEGETQYF.

This sequence joins TRBV5-1 and TRBJ2-1; a weak D match, TRBD2 (5 bases). This CDR3 has 16 amino acids. Per the germline V gene, CDR1 is SGHRS and CDR2 is YFSETQ. Trimming took off 2 bases at V and 7 bases at J, with 19 bases between the two ends. The CDR3 is CASSFNRGTGGNEQFF. The DNA for the CDR3 is TGCGCCAGCAGCTTTAATCGGGGAACGGGCGGGAATGAGCAGTTCTTC. The full variable domain, completed using reference TRBV5-1 and TRBJ2-1, is KAGVTQTPRYLIKTRGQQVTLSCSPISGHRSVSWYQQTPGQGLQFLFEYFSETQRNKGNFPGRFSGRQFSNSRSEMNVSTLELGDSALYLCASSFNRGTGGNEQFFGPGTRLTVL.

This clonotype was observed a handful of times. The CDR3 coding sequence is TGTGCCAGCAGCCGGTTGGGACAGGCCTACGAGCAGTACTTC. Protein product: CASSRLGQAYEQYF. This rearrangement joins TRBV6-1 to TRBJ2-7; TRBD1 aligns across 8 bases. The CDR3 contains 14 residues. The germline CDR1 and CDR2 sequences are MNHNS and SASEGT. Germline trimming cut 6 bases from V and 2 bases from J; bases unmatched to any gene: 6.

The sample holds a few counts of this clonotype. V and J are TRBV28 and TRBJ1-2, with 9 bases aligning to TRBD1. V was pared by 0 bases and J by 7 bases, with 6 bases of the junction left unmatched. There are 15 residues in the CDR3. Germline V lookup: CDR1 MDHEN, CDR2 SYDVKM. The CDR3 protein is CASSLWGQGVSGYTF. The CDR3 nucleotides read TGTGCCAGCAGTTTATGGGGACAGGGAGTGAGTGGCTACACCTTC.

The chain is built from TRBV7-9 and TRBJ2-3, with D hard to call. CDR1 is SEHNR, CDR2 FQNEAQ, per germline (reference sequence). Trimming left V 1 base short and J 1 base short, with 9 bases between. This CDR3 is 15 amino acids long. The CDR3 DNA is TGTGCCAGCAGCTTAGTCTTCACTCGCACAGATACGCAGTATTTT. Translation: CASSLVFTRTDTQYF.

The genes are TRBV20-1 and TRBJ2-7; TRBD2 aligns across 8 bases. Germline CDR1 and CDR2: DFQATT and SNEGSKA (reference sequence). V lost 6 bases, J lost 3 bases, and 13 bases stayed unmatched. This CDR3 is 15 amino acids long. CDR3 nucleotides: TGCAGTGCCCCCCGGGCGAGCGGGAGTTTCTACGAGCAGTACTTC. Its translation is CSAPRASGSFYEQYF.